These 9 T cell receptor beta chains were sequenced from one sample in a study of blood T cell repertoires in COVID-19. Generated by immunoSEQ multiplex PCR, the TCRdb table keeps only in-frame clones and is missing some. The sample lists about 74,000 clones, 75% to 85% seen once, with around 43% in the top ten. The sample consisted of peripheral blood. These receptor sequences come from an elderly man with acute or convalescent COVID-19.

The chain joins TRBV29-1 to TRBJ1-1, with D perhaps matching TRBD1 (6 bases). The CDR3 loop spans 12 amino acids. Germline V lookup: CDR1 SQVTM, CDR2 ANQGSEA. Trimming took off 5 bases at V and 1 base at J, with 8 bases between the two ends. This chain's CDR3 is CSVTRGNTEAFF. CDR3 sequence (DNA): TGCAGCGTTACCAGGGGGAACACTGAAGCTTTCTTT.

The CDR3 loop is CASSLFTSGSGDEQFF. Here the CDR3 DNA reads TGTGCCAGCAGCTTGTTCACTAGCGGGAGTGGGGATGAGCAGTTCTTC. The chain combines TRBV5-6 with TRBJ2-1, with TRBD2 identical over 11 bases. The CDR3 length is 16 residues. Germline V CDR1 and CDR2: SGHDT, YYEEEE. The V gene end was trimmed by 1 base and the J gene end by 8 bases; junction bases not matched to a gene: 8.

Concerning this clone itself: One end of the junction fails to match germline, which may point to a read error. The chain couples TRBV7-6 to TRBJ2-7, with 14 bases that match TRBD2. The CDR3 consists of 18 residues. Germline loops: CDR1 SGHVS, CDR2 FNYEAQ. CDR3 in amino acids: CASSVTSGRAIGWNEQYF. CDR3 DNA sequence: TGTGCTAGCAGCGTGACTAGCGGGAGGGCCATAGGGTGGAACGAGCAGTACTTC.

The CDR3 region has the DNA TGTGCCAGCAGCGCACAGGGCCAGCCCCAGCATTTT. It encodes CASSAQGQPQHF. The chain uses TRBV3-1 (or the pseudogene TRBV3-2) and TRBJ1-5; D is possibly TRBD1 (6 bases). CDR1 is LGHDT, CDR2 YNNKEL, per germline (reference sequence). Trimming pared 5 bases from V and 7 bases from J, leaving 9 bases between. The CDR3 consists of 12 residues.

The chain joins TRBV6-5 to TRBJ2-7, with no clear D. The CDR3 covers 12 residues. The V gene lost 7 bases and the J gene lost 4 bases, with 11 bases spanning the gap. Germline CDR1 MNHEY, CDR2 SVGAGI. The CDR3 reads CASMREVYEQYF. Here the CDR3 DNA reads TGTGCCAGCATGAGAGAAGTTTACGAGCAGTACTTC.

V is TRBV4-3 and J is TRBJ2-3; a weak D match, TRBD2 (6 bases). This CDR3 has 16 amino acids. Germline-derived CDR1 and CDR2 are LGHNA and YSLEER. The V end was cut by 3 bases, the J end by 2 bases, with 15 bases between. CDR3 residues: CASSQGSGTSTDTQYF. The CDR3 nucleotides are TGCGCCAGCAGCCAGGGATCCGGGACTTCCACAGATACGCAGTATTTT.

This chain joins TRBV3-1 (or the pseudogene TRBV3-2) and TRBJ2-5, with 15 bases lining up with TRBD2. V shed 5 bases, J shed 4 bases, and the junction held 5 bases outside the gene matches. The CDR3 length is 16 residues. The germline CDR1 and CDR2 sequences are LGHDT and YNNKEL (reference sequence). The CDR3 DNA reads TGTGCCAGCAGCATCCGGACTAGCGGGGGGGGAGAGACCCAGTACTTC. Translating gives CASSIRTSGGGETQYF.

The chain couples TRBV18 to TRBJ1-1, with 10 bases fitting TRBD1. Germline values: CDR1 KGHSH, CDR2 LQKENI. This CDR3 region has 16 residues. V gave up 2 bases and J gave up 4 bases; unmatched junction bases: 7. The CDR3 DNA follows: TGTGCCAGCTCACCAGATCCCGGGACAGGGGCCACTGAAGCTTTCTTT. Protein: CASSPDPGTGATEAFF.

The V and J genes are TRBV7-9 and TRBJ1-5, with TRBD1 identical over 7 bases. The germline V gene has CDR1 SEHNR and CDR2 FQNEAQ (reference sequence). This CDR3 is built from 15 residues. The ends lost 5 bases at V and 2 bases at J; junction bases unmatched: 6. The CDR3, as DNA: TGTGCCAGCAGCCCCAGCGGACAGGGCAATCAGCCCCAGCATTTT. Translation: CASSPSGQGNQPQHF.